This T cell receptor beta chain derives from a study of blood T cell repertoires in COVID-19. The CDR3 is 15 residues long. V lost 5 bases, J lost 1 base, and 14 bases lay in between. The germline V gene has CDR1 SEHNR and CDR2 FQNEAQ (reference sequence). Authors' analysis steps: Counts of nucleated cells, estimated from reference gene primer amplification, were obtained. TCRdb's table, derived via immunoSEQ multiplex PCR, lists solely in-frame clones and lacks some. V and J calls and clone size come straight from that table; D and trimming were deduced from the DNA. The repertoire has some 100,000 clones, around 80% of them found once; the top ten carry about 4.1%.

The TCR originated in a human donor in a cohort sampled during active or convalescent COVID-19. The sequencing sample was made of peripheral blood. The V gene is TRBV7-9, the J gene TRBJ1-2, with D perhaps matching TRBD1 (6 bases). The CDR3 reads CASSQADRHNYGYTF. DNA for the CDR3: TGTGCCAGCAGCCAAGCCGACAGGCATAACTATGGCTACACCTTC.